A selection of T cell receptor beta chains follows, all from one sample in a study of post-analysis software for immune sequencing data. One entry per CDR3 protein, called by TCRdb with MiXCR from the PCR reads. The repertoire consists of 740,000 or so distinct CDR3 sequences, with approximately 53% occurring once and the leading ten covering approximately 4.5%. Source material: blood. Receptors were obtained from a girl aged 5-17 years with multiple sclerosis. Each CDR3 is given with its conserved first and last residue. The D gene is left open where the match is weak. A row's size may be missing; if present it is once, few, many or a size class.

D gene	V gene	J gene	CDR3 length	clone size	CDR3 protein	CDR3 DNA
NA	TRBV6-5	TRBJ2-5	15	once	CAGSYLRVGQETQYF	TGTGCCGGCAGTTACCTCCGGGTTGGCCAAGAGACCCAGTACTTC
NA	TRBV4-1	TRBJ2-7	10	few	CAASRTEQYF	TGCGCCGCTTCAAGGACAGAGCAGTACTTC
NA	TRBV12-3/TRBV12-4	TRBJ2-6	19	few	CASSNHGGTAQRGANVLTF	TGTGCCAGCAGCAACCATGGGGGGACAGCCCAGAGGGGGGCCAACGTCCTGACTTTC
TRBD1	TRBV20-1	TRBJ2-7	12	NA	CSATRGLYEQYF	TGCAGTGCTACCAGGGGGCTCTACGAGCAGTACTTC
NA	TRBV5-1	TRBJ2-3	15	few	CASSLRGAPTDTQYF	TGCGCCAGCAGCTTGAGAGGGGCCCCCACAGATACGCAGTATTTT
TRBD2	TRBV2	TRBJ2-1	13	NA	CASIAGIGNEQFF	TGTGCCAGCATAGCGGGGATCGGCAATGAGCAGTTCTTC
NA	TRBV5-5	TRBJ1-2	15	once	CASGTDSWANYGYTF	TGTGCCAGCGGCACCGATAGTTGGGCTAACTATGGCTACACCTTC
NA	TRBV14	TRBJ2-3	15	NA	CASSQALPTADTQYF	TGTGCCAGCAGCCAAGCGCTCCCCACGGCAGATACGCAGTATTTT
TRBD2	TRBV2	TRBJ2-3	17	NA	CASSKDRLAGITDTQYF	TGTGCCAGCAGCAAAGACAGACTAGCGGGAATAACAGATACGCAGTATTTT
NA	TRBV29-1	TRBJ2-5	13	NA	CSVERGGRETQYF	TGCAGCGTTGAAAGGGGGGGGCGAGAGACCCAGTACTTC
NA	TRBV6-5	TRBJ2-7	13	NA	CASHQTSAYEQYF	TGTGCCAGCCACCAGACTTCCGCCTACGAGCAGTACTTC
NA	TRBV4-1	TRBJ2-4	16	NA	CASSQVGGQAKNIQYF	TGCGCCAGCAGCCAAGTCGGGGGCCAGGCCAAAAACATTCAGTACTTC
NA	TRBV12-5	TRBJ2-7	14	once	CASAVGGITYEQYF	TGTGCTAGTGCTGTCGGCGGGATCACCTACGAGCAGTACTTC
TRBD2	TRBV6-5	TRBJ2-4	15	NA	CASSSGATGGNIQYF	TGTGCCAGCAGTTCGGGAGCCACGGGGGGAAACATTCAGTACTTC
NA	TRBV6-1	TRBJ1-2	11	NA	CASRGSYGYTF	TGTGCCAGCAGGGGAAGTTATGGCTACACCTTC
NA	TRBV9	TRBJ2-5	14	NA	CASSVDRGAKTQYF	TGTGCCAGCAGCGTAGATCGGGGGGCGAAGACCCAGTACTTC
NA	TRBV29-1	TRBJ2-7	13	NA	CSAGGRLFYEQYF	TGCAGCGCCGGGGGCCGTCTCTTTTACGAGCAGTACTTC
TRBD2	TRBV9	TRBJ2-7	17	NA	CASSPRTSGRRSYEQYF	TGTGCCAGCAGCCCACGGACTAGCGGGAGAAGATCCTACGAGCAGTACTTC
NA	TRBV20-1	TRBJ1-2	12	NA	CSAVSGADGYTF	TGCAGTGCCGTCTCGGGGGCAGATGGCTACACCTTC